Listed below are T cell receptor beta chains from one sample, sequenced in a study of shared clonotypes between healthy human individuals. TCRdb's table, derived via immunoSEQ multiplex PCR, lists solely in-frame clones and lacks some. The profile shows fewer than 400,000 clones, approximately 79% of them singletons. The sequenced material came from memory CD4+ T cells sorted from blood. The receptor source for this set is a man aged 25-45 years in good health. The CDR3 runs from the conserved cysteine through the conserved F or W. Each record gives: V gene, J gene, clone size, D gene, CDR3 DNA, CDR3 protein. D genes are given only for firm matches. The listing skips clone size in some rows; elsewhere it reads once, few, many or a size class.

TRBV11-1	TRBJ1-1	few	TRBD1	TGTGCCAGCCATACAAAAAAACAGGGGGCCGGACTCGGCACTGAAGCTTTCTTT	CASHTKKQGAGLGTEAFF
TRBV6-5	TRBJ2-7	NA	NA	TGTGCCAGCAGTAGAACAGGCGATTCGTCCTACGAGCAGTACTTC	CASSRTGDSSYEQYF
TRBV15	TRBJ2-1	NA	NA	TGTGCCACCAGCAGAGGGGACACCACCTACAATGAGCAGTTCTTC	CATSRGDTTYNEQFF
TRBV6-1	TRBJ1-4	NA	NA	TGTGCCAGCAGTGCAGGGTCCGGCGAAAAACTGTTTTTT	CASSAGSGEKLFF
TRBV11-3	TRBJ2-3	NA	TRBD2	TGTGCCAGCAGCTTGGGACTAGCGGGAGCCACTACGCAGTATTTT	CASSLGLAGATTQYF
TRBV19	TRBJ2-6	NA	NA	TGTGCCAGTAGTATATTGGGTTCTCCAGGGGCTGGGGCCAACGTCCTGACTTTC	CASSILGSPGAGANVLTF
TRBV29-1	TRBJ2-7	NA	NA	TGCAGCGTGGGGAGATCCTACGAGCAGTACTTC	CSVGRSYEQYF
TRBV2	TRBJ2-1	few	TRBD2	TGTGCCAGCTGGACTAGCGCTTACAATGAGCAGTTCTTC	CASWTSAYNEQFF
TRBV7-9	TRBJ2-1	NA	NA	TGTGCCAGCAGCTTATGGGGCGGAGGGGTCCCAAATGAGCAGTTCTTC	CASSLWGGGVPNEQFF
TRBV18	TRBJ1-1	once	NA	TGTGCCAGCTCACCACGGCAGGGTTATGACACTGAAGCTTTCTTT	CASSPRQGYDTEAFF
TRBV7-9	TRBJ1-2	NA	NA	TGTGCCAGCAGCTTATCGGCAGCCTTCTATGGCTACACCTTC	CASSLSAAFYGYTF
TRBV28	TRBJ1-1	NA	NA	TGTGCCAGCAGTTTCTTGTCCTCCCGACCCCAATGGGGCACTGAAGCTTTCTTT	CASSFLSSRPQWGTEAFF
TRBV6-6	TRBJ2-1	NA	NA	TGTGCCAGCAGTTACAAGGGAATTAATGAGCAGTTCTTC	CASSYKGINEQFF
TRBV7-2	TRBJ2-2	NA	NA	TGTGCCAGCAGCTTAGTCGGGGAGCTGTTTTTT	CASSLVGELFF
TRBV5-1	TRBJ2-7	NA	NA	TGCGCCAGCAGCTTGAATTGGGGAGAAAACGAGCAGTACTTC	CASSLNWGENEQYF
TRBV9	TRBJ2-6	NA	TRBD1	TGTGCCAGCAGCGTAGGATCACGAAACAGGGGCCAGAGCTCTGGGGCCAACGTCCTGACTTTC	CASSVGSRNRGQSSGANVLTF
TRBV27	TRBJ1-5	many	TRBD1	TGTGCCAGCAGTGCGGGACAGGGAGGCAATCAGCCCCAGCATTTT	CASSAGQGGNQPQHF
TRBV18	TRBJ2-5	NA	NA	TGTGCCAGCTCACCACCTAGCCCCAGGGGGACCCAGTACTTC	CASSPPSPRGTQYF
TRBV7-8	TRBJ2-7	NA	NA	TGTGCCAGCAGCTTCTTTATGAGGGGGGCCGCGAATGTTTACGAGCAGTACTTC	CASSFFMRGAANVYEQYF
TRBV5-5	TRBJ2-5	NA	NA	TGTGCCAGCAGCCTGAGGGCAGAGACCCAGTACTTC	CASSLRAETQYF
TRBV27	TRBJ2-7	NA	NA	TGTGCCAGCAGTTTAAGATCGGGACACCAGTCCTACGAGCAGTACTTC	CASSLRSGHQSYEQYF
TRBV19	TRBJ2-2	NA	NA	TGTGCCAGCCTACCGGGGAAATTTGGCACCGGGGAGCTGTTTTTT	CASLPGKFGTGELFF
TRBV10-3	TRBJ2-5	NA	NA	TGTGCCATCAGTGAGCTAGAGACCCAGTACTTC	CAISELETQYF
TRBV14	TRBJ2-6	NA	NA	TGTGCCAGCAGCCAAGTTGGCTTCTCTGGGGCCAACGTCCTGACTTTC	CASSQVGFSGANVLTF
TRBV11-2	TRBJ2-7	few	TRBD1	TGTGCCAGCCGCTTGGCAGGGGGTTCAATCGAGCAGTACTTC	CASRLAGGSIEQYF
TRBV4-1	TRBJ2-3	NA	NA	TGCGCCAGCAGCCAGGGCCAAAGAGATACGCAGTATTTT	CASSQGQRDTQYF
TRBV29-1	TRBJ1-1	NA	TRBD1	TGCAGCGGGGGGACAGGGGTGAGTGAAGCTTTCTTT	CSGGTGVSEAFF